The clone carrying this T cell receptor (beta chain) was observed a handful of times. This sample was included in a study of control samples from healthy donors and cancer patients. Method: immunoSEQ multiplex PCR; TCRdb's copy keeps in-frame clones and lacks some. The sample lists about 44,000 clones, around 87% occurring once. The CDR3 is 15 residues long. Germline V gene lookup returns CDR1 LGHNA and CDR2 YSLEER. V lost 5 bases and J lost 0, with 8 bases in between. The chain joins TRBV4-3 to TRBJ1-6; D not certain. Sequencing was carried out using PBMCs. The sequence was obtained from a woman aged 55-70 years with lung cancer. CDR3 protein: CASSVQSSYNSPLHF. The CDR3 DNA reads as TGCGCCAGCAGCGTCCAAAGCTCCTATAATTCACCCCTCCACTTT.